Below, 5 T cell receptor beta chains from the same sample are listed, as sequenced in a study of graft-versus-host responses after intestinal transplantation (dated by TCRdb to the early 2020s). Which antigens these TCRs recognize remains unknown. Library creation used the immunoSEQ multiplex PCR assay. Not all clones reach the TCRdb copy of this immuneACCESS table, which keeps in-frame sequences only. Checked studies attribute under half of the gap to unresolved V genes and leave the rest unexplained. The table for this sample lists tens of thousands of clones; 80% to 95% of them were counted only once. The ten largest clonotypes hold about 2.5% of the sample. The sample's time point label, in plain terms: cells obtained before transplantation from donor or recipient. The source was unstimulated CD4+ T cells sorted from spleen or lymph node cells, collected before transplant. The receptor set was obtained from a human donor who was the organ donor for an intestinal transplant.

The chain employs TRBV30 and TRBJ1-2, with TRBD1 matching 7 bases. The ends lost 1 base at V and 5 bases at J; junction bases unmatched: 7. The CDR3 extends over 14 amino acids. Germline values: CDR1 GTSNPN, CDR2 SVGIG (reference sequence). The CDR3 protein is CAWSEGGWGYGYTF. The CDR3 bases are TGTGCCTGGAGTGAAGGGGGCTGGGGTTATGGCTACACCTTC.

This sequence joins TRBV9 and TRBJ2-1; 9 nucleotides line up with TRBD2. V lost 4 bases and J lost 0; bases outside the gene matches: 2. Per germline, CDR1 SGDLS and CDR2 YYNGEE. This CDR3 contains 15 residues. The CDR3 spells CASSLSGSSYNEQFF. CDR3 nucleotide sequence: TGTGCCAGCAGCCTTAGCGGGAGCTCCTACAATGAGCAGTTCTTC.

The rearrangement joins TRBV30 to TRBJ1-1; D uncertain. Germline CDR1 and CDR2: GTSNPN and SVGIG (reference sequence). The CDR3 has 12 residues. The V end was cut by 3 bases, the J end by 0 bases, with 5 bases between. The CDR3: CAWSRMNTEAFF. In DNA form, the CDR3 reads TGTGCCTGGAGCCGTATGAACACTGAAGCTTTCTTT. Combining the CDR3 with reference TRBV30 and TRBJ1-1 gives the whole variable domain SQTIHQWPATLVQPVGSPLSLECTVEGTSNPNLYWYRQAAGRGLQLLFYSVGIGQISSEVPQNLSASRPQDRQFILSSKKLLLSDSGFYLCAWSRMNTEAFFGQGTRLTVV.

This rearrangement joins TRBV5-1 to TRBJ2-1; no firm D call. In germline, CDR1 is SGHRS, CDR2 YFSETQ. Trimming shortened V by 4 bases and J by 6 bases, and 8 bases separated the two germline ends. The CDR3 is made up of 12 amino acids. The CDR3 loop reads CASSESGNEQFF. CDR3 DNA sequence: TGCGCCAGCAGCGAATCAGGCAATGAGCAGTTCTTC.

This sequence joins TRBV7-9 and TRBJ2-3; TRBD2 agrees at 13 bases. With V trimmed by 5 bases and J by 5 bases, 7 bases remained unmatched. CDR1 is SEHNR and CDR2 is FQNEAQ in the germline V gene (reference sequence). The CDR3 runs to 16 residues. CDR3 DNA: TGTGCCAGCAGCCCAAGACTAGCGGGAGGAGAAGATACGCAGTATTTT. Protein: CASSPRLAGGEDTQYF.